The rows below give T cell receptor beta chains drawn from one sample of a study of T cells after posttransplantation cyclophosphamide. The method was immunoSEQ multiplex PCR; TCRdb's version includes in-frame clones alone and lacks a portion of them. Reported are more than 25,000 clones, none seen only once; the ten largest carry approximately 1.5%. Sequenced input: PBMCs. These receptors all stem from a man aged 50-60 years in good health, CMV-negative, and a related stem cell transplant donor. The CDR3 runs from the conserved cysteine through the conserved F or W. Fields, in order: V gene, D gene, clone size, J gene, CDR3 DNA, CDR3 protein. The D gene is left open where the match is weak. The size of a clone is reported for some rows only, either as once, few or many, or as a class for expanded clones.

V: TRBV30
D: NA
size: many
J: TRBJ1-5
DNA: TGTGCCTGGAGTTTAGGCACTGCGGGCAATCAGCCCCAGCATTTT
CDR3: CAWSLGTAGNQPQHF

V: TRBV7-9
D: NA
size: many
J: TRBJ2-3
DNA: TGTGCCAGCAGCTTATGGCCAGGGGACCCCACAGATACGCAGTATTTT
CDR3: CASSLWPGDPTDTQYF

V: TRBV2
D: TRBD1
size: many
J: TRBJ1-2
DNA: TGTGCCAGCAGCGGACAGGGCCTTGGAGGCTACACCTTC
CDR3: CASSGQGLGGYTF

V: TRBV5-4
D: TRBD1
size: many
J: TRBJ1-6
DNA: TGTGCCAGCAGCACCCGGGACAGGGGATCACCCCTCCACTTT
CDR3: CASSTRDRGSPLHF

V: TRBV28
D: NA
size: few
J: TRBJ1-6
DNA: TGTGCCAGCAGAGAATCGGGGGGGGATTGGAGTTCACCCCTCCACTTT
CDR3: CASRESGGDWSSPLHF

V: TRBV30
D: NA
size: many
J: TRBJ2-2
DNA: TGTGCCTGGCGGAGGGCGGGAACTAACACCGGGGAGCTGTTTTTT
CDR3: CAWRRAGTNTGELFF

V: TRBV28
D: TRBD1
size: many
J: TRBJ1-5
DNA: TGTGCCAGCAGTCCATACACCGGGACAGGGAGCAATCAGCCCCAGCATTTT
CDR3: CASSPYTGTGSNQPQHF

V: TRBV19
D: NA
size: many
J: TRBJ2-7
DNA: TGTGCCAGTAGTCTGGCTTCTGGGGGGTACTACGAGCAGTACTTC
CDR3: CASSLASGGYYEQYF

V: TRBV6-5
D: TRBD1
size: few
J: TRBJ2-5
DNA: TGTGCCATTGCGGCGGGACAGGGACCCCAGGAGACCCAGTACTTC
CDR3: CAIAAGQGPQETQYF

V: TRBV20-1
D: NA
size: many
J: TRBJ1-2
DNA: TGCAGTGCTCGGAGTCATGGCTACACCTTC
CDR3: CSARSHGYTF

V: TRBV4-1
D: NA
size: many
J: TRBJ1-4
DNA: TGCGCCAGCAGCCGAACAGACAGTGCAACTAATGAAAAACTGTTTTTT
CDR3: CASSRTDSATNEKLFF

V: TRBV19
D: NA
size: many
J: TRBJ2-7
DNA: TGTGCCAGTAGTGAGGGAGAACCTGGGGGCGCCCATCAGTACTTC
CDR3: CASSEGEPGGAHQYF

V: TRBV7-9
D: NA
size: many
J: TRBJ2-5
DNA: TGTGCCAGTACGAAACAGGGACGGGAGACCCAGTACTTC
CDR3: CASTKQGRETQYF

V: TRBV9
D: TRBD2
size: many
J: TRBJ2-5
DNA: TGTGCCAGCAGCGCAGCCGGTGGACTAGCGGGATTAGAGACCCAGTACTTC
CDR3: CASSAAGGLAGLETQYF

V: TRBV5-4
D: NA
size: many
J: TRBJ2-3
DNA: TGTGCCAGCAGCTTGGGAGGCAGGGGTTTCACAGATACGCAGTATTTT
CDR3: CASSLGGRGFTDTQYF

V: TRBV5-5
D: NA
size: many
J: TRBJ2-7
DNA: TGTGCCAGCAGCAGACGCAGGGACACTACCTACGAGCAGTACTTC
CDR3: CASSRRRDTTYEQYF

V: TRBV6-1
D: TRBD1
size: many
J: TRBJ1-1
DNA: TGTGCCAGCAGGGGACAGGGGTTTCTGTTCACTGAAGCTTTCTTT
CDR3: CASRGQGFLFTEAFF

V: TRBV7-2
D: TRBD2
size: few
J: TRBJ2-7
DNA: TGCGCCAGCAGCTTAGCGGGAGGGCGGACCTACGAGCAGTACTTC
CDR3: CASSLAGGRTYEQYF

V: TRBV5-1
D: TRBD2
size: many
J: TRBJ2-6
DNA: TGCGCCAGCAGAACTAGCGGCTCTGGGGCCAACGTCCTGACTTTC
CDR3: CASRTSGSGANVLTF

V: TRBV11-1
D: NA
size: many
J: TRBJ2-1
DNA: TGTGCCAGCAGCTTGACCCCTAGCGCGGGTAACAATGAGCAGTTCTTC
CDR3: CASSLTPSAGNNEQFF

V: TRBV27
D: NA
size: many
J: TRBJ2-6
DNA: TGTGCCAGCAGTTTCAGTTCTGGGGCCAACGTCCTGACTTTC
CDR3: CASSFSSGANVLTF

V: TRBV5-5
D: NA
size: many
J: TRBJ1-6
DNA: TGTGCCAGCACGTCCCCGAGGGTATATTCACCCCTCCACTTT
CDR3: CASTSPRVYSPLHF

V: TRBV5-6
D: NA
size: many
J: TRBJ1-2
DNA: TGTGCCAGCAGGGGATTGACAGATCCTAACTATGGCTACACCTTC
CDR3: CASRGLTDPNYGYTF

V: TRBV2
D: TRBD1
size: many
J: TRBJ2-7
DNA: TGTGCCAGCAGCCTACAGGGGCCGGCGTACTTC
CDR3: CASSLQGPAYF

V: TRBV29-1
D: NA
size: many
J: TRBJ1-1
DNA: TGCAGCGTCTTAAGGGGCAGTACAGCCCCTGAAGCTTTCTTT
CDR3: CSVLRGSTAPEAFF

V: TRBV10-3
D: TRBD1
size: many
J: TRBJ2-3
DNA: TGTGCCATCAGTGAGACAGAACAGGGGTGGGGAGATACGCAGTATTTT
CDR3: CAISETEQGWGDTQYF

V: TRBV11-2
D: TRBD1
size: many
J: TRBJ2-7
DNA: TGTGCCAGCAGCCTCAGACAGGGCCCATGGTCGGGGGAGCAGTACTTC
CDR3: CASSLRQGPWSGEQYF

V: TRBV28
D: NA
size: many
J: TRBJ1-4
DNA: TGTGCCAGCCGACCCCCAGGGACTAATGAAAAACTGTTTTTT
CDR3: CASRPPGTNEKLFF

V: TRBV5-1
D: NA
size: many
J: TRBJ2-1
DNA: TGCGCCAGCAGCTTCGGAAGGAGCTCCTACAATGAGCAGTTCTTC
CDR3: CASSFGRSSYNEQFF

V: TRBV19
D: NA
size: many
J: TRBJ2-7
DNA: TGTGCCAGTAGTAGAACTAGTTTGAGCTCCTACGAGCAGTACTTC
CDR3: CASSRTSLSSYEQYF

V: TRBV28
D: TRBD1
size: many
J: TRBJ2-7
DNA: TGTGCCAGCAGACAGACAGGGGATGACTACGAGCAGTACTTC
CDR3: CASRQTGDDYEQYF

V: TRBV6-1
D: TRBD2
size: many
J: TRBJ2-3
DNA: TGTGCCAGTTTAGCGGGGGGGCCTAACACAGATACGCAGTATTTT
CDR3: CASLAGGPNTDTQYF

V: TRBV7-9
D: NA
size: many
J: TRBJ1-2
DNA: TGTGCCAGCAGCGGGGCCCTGCGGGGCCGCGATTATGGCTACACCTTC
CDR3: CASSGALRGRDYGYTF

V: TRBV10-3
D: NA
size: many
J: TRBJ1-2
DNA: TGTGCCATCAGACCCACTCAGGGGTCCTATGGCTACACCTTC
CDR3: CAIRPTQGSYGYTF

V: TRBV18
D: NA
size: many
J: TRBJ2-2
DNA: TGTGCCAGCTTTCTCTCCGGGACTCAGAACACCGGGGAGCTGTTTTTT
CDR3: CASFLSGTQNTGELFF

V: TRBV11-2
D: NA
size: many
J: TRBJ1-2
DNA: TGTGCCAGCAGCGCGGTTCGGGGGGGCTCGCGCTATGGCTACACCTTC
CDR3: CASSAVRGGSRYGYTF

V: TRBV11-2
D: NA
size: many
J: TRBJ2-5
DNA: TGTGCCAGCAGCCCAGAGGCGGGTGGCGAGACCCAGTACTTC
CDR3: CASSPEAGGETQYF

V: TRBV28
D: NA
size: many
J: TRBJ2-5
DNA: TGTGCCAGCAGTTTAGGGGGCGTGGAGACCCAGTACTTC
CDR3: CASSLGGVETQYF

V: TRBV9
D: NA
size: many
J: TRBJ1-1
DNA: TGTGCCAGCAGCGTCCAGGGGAGTAGCACTGAAGCTTTCTTT
CDR3: CASSVQGSSTEAFF

V: TRBV5-1
D: TRBD2
size: many
J: TRBJ2-3
DNA: TGCGCCAGCAGCTTGGGGGGACTAGCGGGGGCGGATACGCAGTATTTT
CDR3: CASSLGGLAGADTQYF

V: TRBV13
D: NA
size: many
J: TRBJ2-7
DNA: TGTGCCAGCAGCCCCCCCGCTGGCGGGCTTTACGAGCAGTACTTC
CDR3: CASSPPAGGLYEQYF

V: TRBV18
D: TRBD2
size: NA
J: TRBJ2-5
DNA: TGTGCCAGCTCATGGGGACCGGCGGGAGGTCGAGAGACCCAGTACTTC
CDR3: CASSWGPAGGRETQYF